The 21 T cell receptor beta chains in this list originate from one sample, sequenced in a study of blood T cell repertoires in COVID-19. Sequencing used immunoSEQ multiplex PCR; TCRdb keeps in-frame clones, though not all of them. This sample has about 130,000 clones, with roughly 83% found just once. The sequenced sample was peripheral blood. These receptors were obtained from a man aged 60 to 75 with acute or convalescent COVID-19.

The chain joins TRBV12-3 or TRBV12-4 to TRBJ1-5, with 7 bases fitting TRBD1. The CDR3 has 12 residues. Germline trimming cut 6 bases from V and 7 bases from J; bases unmatched to any gene: 3. The CDR3 loop is CASRRGRQPQHF. DNA for the CDR3: TGTGCCAGCAGAAGGGGGCGGCAGCCCCAGCATTTT.

This clone was detected only a few times. The chain has TRBV3-1 (or the pseudogene TRBV3-2) and TRBJ2-5; TRBD1 might be the D (8 bases). Per germline, CDR1 LGHDT and CDR2 YNNKEL (reference sequence). V was shortened by 2 bases and J by 0 bases, with 13 bases between the two germline ends. This CDR3 is built from 16 residues. CDR3 in amino acids: CASSQLQGGYQETQYF. The DNA of the CDR3 is TGTGCCAGCAGCCAATTACAGGGGGGGTACCAAGAGACCCAGTACTTC.

This chain joins TRBV11-2 and TRBJ2-7; D is perhaps TRBD1 (6 bases). Trimming took 4 bases from V and 4 from J, leaving 14 bases between them. The CDR3 covers 14 residues. CDR1 is SGHAT and CDR2 is FQNNGV in the germline V gene. In nucleotides, the CDR3 is TGTGCCAGCAGCTCCCCTCAGGGGATTTACGAGCAGTACTTC. Residues: CASSSPQGIYEQYF.

V gene TRBV5-4 combines with J gene TRBJ2-5; TRBD2 aligns across 7 bases. Germline CDR1 SGHNT, CDR2 YYREEE (reference sequence). V lost 4 bases, J lost 5 bases, and 11 bases stayed unmatched. This CDR3 has 15 amino acids. The CDR3 nucleotides read TGTGCCAGCAGCCCCCAGAGCCCCGGGAGGGAGACCCAGTACTTC. Protein: CASSPQSPGRETQYF. Together with reference TRBV5-4 and TRBJ2-5, the CDR3 gives the full variable domain: ETGVTQSPTHLIKTRGQQVTLRCSSQSGHNTVSWYQQALGQGPQFIFQYYREEENGRGNFPPRFSGLQFPNYSSELNVNALELDDSALYLCASSPQSPGRETQYFGPGTRLLVL.

The gene calls are TRBV5-1 and TRBJ2-2, with D perhaps TRBD2 (5 bases). This CDR3 comprises 15 residues. Trimming stripped 1 base from V and 7 bases from J, with 14 bases between. Per the germline V gene, CDR1 is SGHRS and CDR2 is YFSETQ. The DNA for the CDR3 is TGCGCCAGCAGCTTGCTTGCCACTAGTGGCGGGGAGCTGTTTTTT. Translating gives CASSLLATSGGELFF.

V is TRBV19 and J is TRBJ2-5; TRBD2 is a possible D gene (5 bases). The CDR3 spans 14 residues. Per germline, CDR1 LNHDA and CDR2 SQIVND (reference sequence). Trimming removed 3 bases from V and 5 bases from J, with 13 bases in between. CDR3 sequence reads: CASSIPGRPETQYF. The CDR3 coding sequence is TGTGCCAGTAGTATCCCGGGAAGGCCGGAGACCCAGTACTTC.

The rearrangement links TRBV30 to TRBJ1-1; D is unclear. The CDR3 has 12 amino acids. Trimming left V 4 bases short and J 2 bases short, with 8 bases between. Germline V gene data show CDR1 as GTSNPN and CDR2 as SVGIG (reference sequence). The CDR3 reads CAWNNPNTEAFF. Written as DNA, the CDR3 is TGTGCCTGGAACAACCCTAACACTGAAGCTTTCTTT.

The chain links TRBV19 to TRBJ2-7; possibly TRBD1 for D (5 bases). Germline CDR1 is LNHDA and CDR2 is SQIVND (reference sequence). The CDR3 extends over 13 amino acids. The V end was cut by 6 bases, the J end by 1 base, with 10 bases between. The CDR3 protein is CASRKTESYEQYF. CDR3 nucleotide sequence: TGTGCCAGTAGAAAGACAGAATCCTACGAGCAGTACTTC.

This sequence joins TRBV5-6 and TRBJ1-4; 9 bases match TRBD1. Germline assignment: CDR1 SGHDT and CDR2 YYEEEE. V was clipped by 3 bases and J by 7 bases; unmatched bases: 7. The CDR3 length is 15 residues. The DNA of the CDR3 is TGTGCCAGCAGCTCAAACAGGGGGCTTAGTGAAAAACTGTTTTTT. Amino acids: CASSSNRGLSEKLFF.

This chain connects TRBV19 to TRBJ2-1, with no clear D. Trimming removed 5 bases from V and 0 bases from J, with 8 bases in between. This CDR3 has 14 residues. Germline CDR1 is LNHDA and CDR2 is SQIVND (reference sequence). The CDR3 DNA sequence: TGTGCCAGTAGTCGGGTCTTCTCCTACAATGAGCAGTTCTTC. Its translation is CASSRVFSYNEQFF.

This clone was found once. The chain recombines TRBV5-5 with TRBJ1-1; maybe TRBD1 (6 bases). V lost 2 bases and J lost 5, with 13 bases in between. The CDR3 sequence is 14 residues long. The germline V gene encodes CDR1 SGHKS and CDR2 YYEKEE (reference sequence). The CDR3 coding sequence is TGTGCCAGCAGCTTAACAGGGCTTGTAACTGAAGCTTTCTTT. Amino acids: CASSLTGLVTEAFF. Full variable domain (missing parts from reference TRBV5-5 and TRBJ1-1): DAGVTQSPTHLIKTRGQQVTLRCSPISGHKSVSWYQQVLGQGPQFIFQYYEKEERGRGNFPDRFSARQFPNYSSELNVNALLLGDSALYLCASSLTGLVTEAFFGQGTRLTVV.

This chain connects TRBV7-8 to TRBJ1-1, with 7 bases identical to TRBD1. V shed 1 base and J 4 bases; nucleotides not matched to a gene: 9. The CDR3 has 16 amino acids. The germline V gene has CDR1 SGHVS and CDR2 FQNEAQ. The CDR3 reads CASSLVSVAGGTEAFF. The CDR3 bases are TGTGCCAGCAGCTTAGTGTCGGTAGCAGGGGGCACTGAAGCTTTCTTT.

The chain links TRBV10-3 to TRBJ2-1; 8 bases are a match to TRBD2. The CDR3 runs to 13 residues. Per germline, CDR1 ENHRY and CDR2 SYGVKD. V lost 4 bases and J lost 10; bases outside the gene matches: 6. CDR3 amino acids: CAISGLAMQEQFF. The CDR3 DNA follows: TGTGCCATCAGTGGACTAGCGATGCAAGAGCAGTTCTTC.

The chain has TRBV29-1 and TRBJ2-3; 9 nucleotides match TRBD1. Germline V gene lookup returns CDR1 SQVTM and CDR2 ANQGSEA. The length of the CDR3 is 14 residues. Trimming took 5 bases from V and 4 from J; bases not matched to a gene: 7. The CDR3 DNA sequence: TGCAGCGTTCTGGGACAGGGTGGCGCAGATACGCAGTATTTT. It translates to CSVLGQGGADTQYF.

This sequence joins TRBV4-2 and TRBJ2-5; 10 bases agree with TRBD2. The germline V gene encodes CDR1 LGHNA and CDR2 YNFKEQ. The CDR3 contains 15 residues. V gave up 0 bases and J gave up 7 bases; unmatched junction bases: 5. CDR3 sequence reads: CASSQEASGRGTQYF. In DNA, the CDR3 is TGTGCCAGCAGCCAAGAGGCTAGCGGGAGAGGGACCCAGTACTTC.

The chain joins TRBV19 to TRBJ2-6; TRBD2 matches 7 bases. Germline V gene data show CDR1 as LNHDA and CDR2 as SQIVND (reference sequence). V lost 1 base to trimming and J lost 0 bases; unmatched junction nucleotides: 6. The CDR3 runs 18 residues. DNA for the CDR3: TGTGCCAGTAGTATAGTAGGGCTAGCGGACTCTGGGGCCAACGTCCTGACTTTC. Translation gives CASSIVGLADSGANVLTF. Based on the CDR3 plus reference TRBV19 and TRBJ2-6, the full variable domain is DGGITQSPKYLFRKEGQNVTLSCEQNLNHDAMYWYRQDPGQGLRLIYYSQIVNDFQKGDIAEGYSVSREKKESFPLTVTSAQKNPTAFYLCASSIVGLADSGANVLTFGAGSRLTVL.

The chain joins TRBV2 to TRBJ1-5; TRBD1 aligns across 10 bases. In germline, CDR1 is SNHLY, CDR2 FYNNEI. The CDR3 length is 15 residues. V gave up 8 bases and J gave up 3 bases; unmatched junction bases: 7. The CDR3 region is CASDLGQGVNQPQHF. The DNA of the CDR3 is TGTGCCAGCGACCTTGGACAGGGGGTCAATCAGCCCCAGCATTTT.

The chain carries TRBV5-4 and TRBJ2-7, with 7 positions matching TRBD1. V lost 4 bases and J lost 0; bases outside the gene matches: 7. The germline V gene encodes CDR1 SGHNT and CDR2 YYREEE (reference sequence). The CDR3 totals 15 residues. This CDR3 reads CASSPGTASSYEQYF. For the CDR3, the DNA is TGTGCCAGCAGCCCCGGGACAGCCAGCTCCTACGAGCAGTACTTC.

The rearrangement joins TRBV29-1 to TRBJ1-4; D perhaps matches TRBD1 (5 bases). The CDR3 loop spans 13 amino acids. Germline V gene data show CDR1 as SQVTM and CDR2 as ANQGSEA. The germline V and J ends were trimmed by 4 bases and 4 bases, with 10 bases remaining between them. CDR3 in amino acids: CSVGRANNEKLFF. CDR3 in DNA: TGCAGCGTTGGCAGGGCGAATAATGAAAAACTGTTTTTT.

The chain couples TRBV3-1 (or the pseudogene TRBV3-2) to TRBJ1-5, with D uncertain. Trimming took 6 bases from V and 8 from J, leaving 14 bases between them. Germline V gene sequence: CDR1 LGHDT, CDR2 YNNKEL (reference sequence). The CDR3 contains 13 residues. This CDR3 reads CASSQQPQEPQHF. In nucleotides, the CDR3 is TGTGCCAGCAGTCAACAGCCTCAGGAGCCCCAGCATTTT.

The rearrangement links TRBV5-5 to TRBJ2-1; D remains ambiguous. V lost 2 bases to trimming and J lost 4 bases, with 4 bases between them. Per germline, CDR1 SGHKS and CDR2 YYEKEE (reference sequence). The CDR3 is 12 amino acids. The chain's CDR3 is CASSFGYNEQFF. In nucleotides, the CDR3 is TGTGCCAGCAGCTTCGGGTACAATGAGCAGTTCTTC.